The rows below give T cell receptor beta chains drawn from one sample of a study of identical twins. Using its own MiXCR run on the 5' RACE reads, TCRdb lists one record per CDR3 protein. Of 540,000 or so distinct CDR3 sequences listed, about 20% are singletons. A further study also used this sample, focusing on yellow fever vaccine responses in identical twins.

The sequencing input was CD4+ T cells sorted from blood. These receptors all come from a woman under 30 in good health. The CDR3 runs from the conserved cysteine through the conserved F or W. A D gene is named only where the DNA matches it firmly. Clone size is not always given. Where it is, it says once, few, many or a class for expanded clones.

. TRBJ2-4 13 TRBD1 TRBV5-1 CASSSPGTDIQYF TGCGCCAGCAGCTCCCCGGGGACAGACATTCAGTACTTC
. TRBJ2-1 18 TRBD2 TRBV15 CATSRGGASGKAYNEQFF TGTGCCACCAGCAGAGGCGGAGCAAGCGGGAAGGCCTACAATGAGCAGTTCTTC
many TRBJ2-3 21 . TRBV4-1 CASSQDHKPPIHQNNTDTQYF TGCGCCAGCAGCCAAGATCACAAGCCCCCTATCCACCAGAATAACACAGATACGCAGTATTTT
few TRBJ2-1 12 . TRBV7-2 CASSSTWGEQFF TGTGCCAGCAGCTCGACGTGGGGAGAGCAGTTCTTC
few TRBJ1-5 15 . TRBV4-1 CASSHPGGDNQPQHF TGCGCCAGCAGTCACCCGGGGGGCGACAATCAGCCCCAGCATTTT
. TRBJ2-7 15 . TRBV5-1 CASSLEGPFGYEQYF TGCGCCAGCAGCTTGGAAGGCCCCTTTGGCTACGAGCAGTACTTC
once TRBJ2-1 14 . TRBV2 CASSRLVQGGEQFF TGTGCCAGCAGCCGACTAGTACAAGGCGGTGAGCAGTTCTTC
. TRBJ2-3 12 . TRBV2 CASVPERDTQYF TGTGCCAGCGTCCCGGAGCGAGATACGCAGTATTTT
few TRBJ2-1 16 . TRBV5-1 CASSLSLSGFLDEQFF TGCGCCAGCAGCTTGAGCCTTTCAGGATTTCTTGATGAGCAGTTCTTC
. TRBJ1-1 13 . TRBV14 CASSQDRQVEAFF TGTGCCAGCAGCCAAGACCGACAGGTGGAAGCTTTCTTT
few TRBJ2-3 16 . TRBV5-1 CASSLGGAGVKDTQYF TGCGCCAGCAGCTTAGGGGGGGCAGGGGTGAAGGATACGCAGTATTTT
few TRBJ2-4 16 . TRBV4-1 CASSRTEVLAKNIQYF TGCGCCAGCAGCAGGACGGAGGTTCTGGCCAAAAACATTCAGTACTTC
. TRBJ1-4 13 TRBD1 TRBV20-1 CSARTGLNEKLFF TGCAGTGCTAGGACAGGGCTTAATGAAAAACTGTTTTTT
few TRBJ2-1 13 . TRBV7-3 CASSLTVRDEQFF TGTGCCAGCAGCTTAACGGTCCGGGACGAGCAGTTCTTC
few TRBJ1-2 13 . TRBV2 CASSERVREGYTF TGTGCCAGCAGTGAACGGGTCAGAGAGGGCTACACCTTC
. TRBJ1-5 21 . TRBV19 CASSIQLTYRTRSLSNQPQHF TGTGCCAGTAGTATACAACTGACTTATAGGACGCGGTCCCTGAGCAATCAGCCCCAGCATTTT
. TRBJ1-1 14 . TRBV11-2 CASSLSRAGTEAFF TGTGCCAGCAGCTTATCCAGGGCAGGCACTGAAGCTTTCTTT
. TRBJ2-3 12 . TRBV5-1 CASSPQEDTQYF TGCGCCAGCAGCCCGCAGGAAGATACGCAGTATTTT
. TRBJ2-3 19 TRBD2 TRBV11-1 CASSLRLAGGPSAGDTQYF TGTGCCAGCAGCTTAAGGCTAGCGGGAGGGCCGTCGGCCGGAGATACGCAGTATTTT
. TRBJ1-1 13 . TRBV3-1 CASSPSEAVKAFF TGTGCCAGCAGCCCTTCGGAGGCAGTGAAAGCTTTCTTT
few TRBJ2-1 16 TRBD1 TRBV5-1 CASSTGGTGAYNEQFF TGCGCCAGCAGCACCGGGGGGACAGGGGCTTACAATGAGCAGTTCTTC
few TRBJ1-6 13 . TRBV6-1 CASSEIGNSPLHF TGTGCCAGCAGTGAGATTGGAAATTCACCCCTCCACTTT
few TRBJ2-2 15 . TRBV10-3 CAISPAAGDTGELFF TGTGCCATCAGTCCCGCGGCAGGGGATACCGGGGAGCTGTTTTTT
few TRBJ1-4 15 . TRBV7-2 CASSFVGQSSEKLFF TGTGCCAGCAGCTTCGTTGGACAGAGTTCAGAAAAACTGTTTTTT
. TRBJ2-2 14 . TRBV19 CASSIDRTTGELFF TGTGCCAGTAGTATAGACAGAACGACCGGGGAGCTGTTTTTT
. TRBJ1-2 16 TRBD1 TRBV7-9 CASSLASGTGNYGYTF TGTGCCAGCAGCTTAGCGTCCGGGACAGGAAACTATGGCTACACCTTC
. TRBJ2-7 15 TRBD2 TRBV4-1 CASSGGTSATYEQYF TGCGCCAGCAGCGGCGGGACTAGCGCTACCTACGAGCAGTACTTC
. TRBJ2-1 11 . TRBV10-3 CAISANNEQFF TGTGCCATCAGTGCTAACAATGAGCAGTTCTTC
many TRBJ2-5 17 TRBD2 TRBV12-3/TRBV12-4 CASSSSTGLAGKETQYF TGTGCCAGCAGCTCCTCCACGGGACTAGCGGGGAAAGAGACCCAGTACTTC
. TRBJ2-3 18 TRBD2 TRBV10-3 CAISELAGGHISTDTQYF TGTGCCATCAGTGAACTAGCGGGGGGCCATATAAGCACAGATACGCAGTATTTT
many TRBJ2-2 15 . TRBV12-3/TRBV12-4 CASSLGAAGIGELFF TGTGCCAGCAGCCTCGGGGCAGCCGGCATCGGGGAGCTGTTTTTT
. TRBJ1-1 14 . TRBV29-1 CSVEVVMDNTEAFF TGCAGCGTTGAAGTGGTGATGGACAACACTGAAGCTTTCTTT
few TRBJ2-3 16 TRBD2 TRBV4-2 CASSQTSGGAIDTQYF TGTGCCAGCAGCCAAACAAGCGGGGGGGCCATAGATACGCAGTATTTT
. TRBJ2-5 14 TRBD1 TRBV20-1 CSARGDRGRETQYF TGCAGTGCTAGAGGAGACAGGGGGCGGGAGACCCAGTACTTC
few TRBJ2-3 17 TRBD1 TRBV15 CATSSPGTGEGTDTQYF TGTGCCACCAGCAGTCCCGGGACAGGGGAGGGCACAGATACGCAGTATTTT
. TRBJ2-3 16 TRBD2 TRBV27 CASSLGKAGATDTQYF TGTGCCAGCAGTTTAGGAAAAGCGGGAGCCACAGATACGCAGTATTTT
few TRBJ1-1 15 . TRBV28 CASTLSGGPNTEAFF TGTGCCAGCACCCTAAGCGGGGGCCCGAACACTGAAGCTTTCTTT
. TRBJ1-1 14 . TRBV12-3/TRBV12-4 CASRRRTANTEAFF TGTGCCAGCAGGAGACGAACAGCGAACACTGAAGCTTTCTTT
few TRBJ2-7 15 TRBD1 TRBV11-2 CASSPGQGERYEQYF TGTGCCAGCAGCCCGGGACAGGGGGAAAGATACGAGCAGTACTTC
. TRBJ2-1 17 TRBD2 TRBV4-1 CASSQEGSGRDYNEQFF TGCGCCAGCAGCCAAGAGGGTAGCGGGAGAGATTACAATGAGCAGTTCTTC
few TRBJ2-3 18 . TRBV27 CASSFFGAVSKSTDTQYF TGTGCCAGCAGTTTTTTCGGGGCCGTCTCAAAGAGCACAGATACGCAGTATTTT
. TRBJ2-1 15 . TRBV7-3 CASSFRGTSYNEQFF TGTGCCAGCAGCTTTCGGGGAACTTCCTACAATGAGCAGTTCTTC
. TRBJ2-1 16 TRBD2 TRBV7-2 CASSLKTSGFNNEQFF TGTGCCAGCAGCTTAAAGACTAGCGGGTTCAACAATGAGCAGTTCTTC
many TRBJ2-3 16 . TRBV5-1 CASSRTQAAGTDTQYF TGCGCCAGCAGCCGTACCCAGGCTGCGGGCACAGATACGCAGTATTTT
. TRBJ1-5 12 . TRBV6-1 CASSGLGQPQHF TGTGCCAGCAGTGGCCTTGGGCAGCCCCAGCATTTT
. TRBJ2-1 14 TRBD2 TRBV9 CASSAGWTSGEQFF TGTGCCAGCAGCGCGGGGTGGACTAGCGGGGAGCAGTTCTTC
few TRBJ1-1 15 TRBD1 TRBV2 CASSKGQGARTEAFF TGTGCCAGCAGCAAAGGACAGGGGGCACGGACTGAAGCTTTCTTT
. TRBJ2-3 14 . TRBV7-8 CASSTGLFSDTQYF TGTGCCAGCAGCACGGGATTGTTTTCAGATACGCAGTATTTT
few TRBJ2-7 17 TRBD2 TRBV3-1 CASSQGSSKRGPYEQYF TGTGCCAGCAGCCAAGGGTCTTCTAAGCGGGGACCCTACGAGCAGTACTTC
. TRBJ2-5 18 TRBD1 TRBV3-1 CASSQDFARQGRGETQYF TGTGCCAGCAGCCAAGATTTCGCCAGACAGGGCCGAGGGGAGACCCAGTACTTC
. TRBJ1-1 15 . TRBV11-2 CASSLSGGEGTEAFF TGTGCCAGCAGCTTGAGTGGGGGTGAAGGCACTGAAGCTTTCTTT
few TRBJ2-7 15 . TRBV18 CASSPTQGSVYEQYF TGTGCCAGCTCACCGACACAGGGATCCGTCTACGAGCAGTACTTC
few TRBJ2-7 12 . TRBV24-1 CATSDPRDGQYF TGTGCCACCAGTGATCCCCGGGATGGGCAGTACTTC
few TRBJ2-7 17 TRBD2 TRBV12-5 CASGYGLAGGPTYEQYF TGTGCTAGTGGATACGGACTAGCGGGAGGTCCCACCTACGAGCAGTACTTC